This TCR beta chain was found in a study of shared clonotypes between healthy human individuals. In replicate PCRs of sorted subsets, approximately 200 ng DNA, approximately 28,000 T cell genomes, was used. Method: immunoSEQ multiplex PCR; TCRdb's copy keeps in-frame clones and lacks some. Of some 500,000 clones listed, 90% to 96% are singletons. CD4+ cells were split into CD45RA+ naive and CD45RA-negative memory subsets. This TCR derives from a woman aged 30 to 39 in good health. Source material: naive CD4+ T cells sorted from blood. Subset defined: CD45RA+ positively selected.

The DNA of the CDR3 is TGTGCCAGCAGTCTTACAGTGGTGAATGGCTACACCTTC. Its protein is CASSLTVVNGYTF. The rearrangement uses TRBV28 and TRBJ1-2; D gene uncertain. This CDR3 is built from 13 residues. CDR1 is MDHEN and CDR2 is SYDVKM in the germline V gene. V dropped 5 bases and J dropped 6 bases, with 13 bases sitting between them.